This T cell receptor beta chain comes out of a study of cytomegalovirus exposure and HLA in healthy donors. Study outcomes and limitations: A list of about 160 TCR beta chains associated with cytomegalovirus was given.

About this clone: The antigen remains undetermined.

The primer mix had 60 Vbeta and 13 Jbeta primers. Measured with immunoSEQ multiplex PCR; TCRdb has only the in-frame clones, and not every one. The sample yields 100,000 to 130,000 clones, 81% seen once. Per the germline V gene, CDR1 is SNHLY and CDR2 is FYNNEI. V shed 6 bases and J 4 bases; nucleotides not matched to a gene: 6. There are 15 residues in the CDR3. Material: PBMCs. The chain is built from TRBV2 and TRBJ2-6, with 7 bases fitting TRBD1. The TCR sequence derives from a man aged 25 to 40 in good health and CMV-seronegative. The CDR3 sequence is CASRRQGSGANVLTF. CDR3 DNA: TGTGCCAGCAGACGACAGGGCTCGGGGGCCAACGTCCTGACTTTC.